This record concerns one T cell receptor beta chain sequence. The sample comes from a study of T cells after yellow fever vaccination. J lost 6 bases, V lost 0 bases, and 8 bases had no gene match. The V gene's germline CDR1 is MNHEY and CDR2 SVGAGI. The CDR3 totals 15 residues. In TCRdb, the 5' RACE reads were re-called with MiXCR into one record per CDR3 protein. Of around 310,000 distinct CDR3 sequences listed, about 9.5% are singletons. The J gene is TRBJ2-7, the V gene TRBV6-5, with 7 bases that match TRBD1. The receptor was derived from a man younger than 35 who received the YFV17D yellow fever vaccine. The sample here was PBMCs, taken on the day of the first yellow fever vaccination. This chain's CDR3 is CASSYSGQVGFEQYF. In DNA form, the CDR3 reads TGTGCCAGCAGTTACTCTGGACAGGTGGGGTTCGAGCAGTACTTC.